The next 2 T cell receptor beta chains were all read from a single sample in a study of T cell repertoires in cytomegalovirus infection. These TCRs' antigens remain unknown. TCRdb redid the calling of the reads with MiXCR, one entry per CDR3 protein. The data hold fewer than 900,000 distinct CDR3 sequences, with about 29% observed a single time. The material was cultured CD8+ T cells from PBMCs, obtained from culture after CMV antigen stimulation. The receptors were sampled from a human donor in good health (CMV status not recorded). Some clones in this sample may be carry-over from other donors' samples.

This rearrangement joins TRBV7-2 to TRBJ1-1; D not certain. This CDR3 is built from 15 residues. Germline V gives CDR1 SGHTA, CDR2 FQGNSA. Trimming stripped 5 bases from V and 4 bases from J, with 17 bases between. Here the CDR3 DNA reads TGTGCCAGCAGCCTAAGGCGTCACCCGCGCACTGAAGCTTTCTTT. It translates to CASSLRRHPRTEAFF. The full variable domain, completed using reference TRBV7-2 and TRBJ1-1, is GAGVSQSPSNKVTEKGKDVELRCDPISGHTALYWYRQSLGQGLEFLIYFQGNSAPDKSGLPSDRFSAERTGGSVSTLTIQRTQQEDSAVYLCASSLRRHPRTEAFFGQGTRLTVV.

This clonotype was recorded many times. V gene TRBV7-8 combines with J gene TRBJ1-6; 8 nucleotides align to TRBD1. The CDR3 consists of 18 residues. Trimming at V came to 3 bases and at J to 0 bases, leaving 7 bases not matched to a gene. The germline gives CDR1 SGHVS, CDR2 FQNEAQ. DNA of the CDR3: TGTGCCAGCAGCTTCGGACAGGGACAGAGCTCCTATAATTCACCCCTCCACTTT. Translation: CASSFGQGQSSYNSPLHF.